The 5 T cell receptor beta chains below come from one sample, sequenced in a study of blood T cell repertoires in COVID-19. The repertoire was sequenced with immunoSEQ multiplex PCR; TCRdb's copy has only in-frame clones and lacks some. Among some 21,000 clones listed, roughly 80% were seen once. What was sequenced was peripheral blood. Source of these receptors: a human donor in a cohort sampled during active COVID-19.

A single count supports this clone. This chain links TRBV6-1 with TRBJ1-5; D possibly corresponds to TRBD1 (5 bases). Germline assignment: CDR1 MNHNS and CDR2 SASEGT. Between the trimmed V and J ends, which lost 2 bases and 0 bases, there was a span of 8 bases. The CDR3 extends over 15 amino acids. CDR3 sequence: CASSELGLSNQPQHF. The CDR3 nucleotides read TGTGCCAGCAGTGAATTGGGACTTAGCAATCAGCCCCAGCATTTT.

The J gene is TRBJ2-3, the V gene TRBV3-1 (or the pseudogene TRBV3-2); perhaps TRBD2 as D (5 bases). Germline-derived CDR1 and CDR2 are LGHDT and YNNKEL (reference sequence). The V end was cut by 5 bases, the J end by 8 bases, with 14 bases between. This CDR3 comprises 13 residues. The CDR3 nucleotides read TGTGCCAGCAGCTCTAGCTCCGGGCCTACGCAGTATTTT. Its translation: CASSSSSGPTQYF.

This clone was picked up a small number of times. The rearrangement joins TRBV11-2 to TRBJ2-7, with 7 bases matching TRBD1. The length of the CDR3 is 12 residues. Germline V gene data show CDR1 as SGHAT and CDR2 as FQNNGV. The V segment lost 4 bases and the J segment 5 bases; nucleotides outside the gene matches: 2. This CDR3 is CASSSQGDEQYF. The DNA of the CDR3 is TGTGCCAGCAGCTCCCAGGGGGACGAGCAGTACTTC.

This rearrangement joins TRBV6-5 to TRBJ1-1; D uncertain. Germline V gene sequence: CDR1 MNHEY, CDR2 SVGAGI. Trimming removed 1 base from V and 3 bases from J, with 12 bases in between. The CDR3 has 15 residues. CDR3 loop: CASSYLVTRDTEAFF. CDR3 bases: TGTGCCAGCAGTTACTTGGTAACTCGGGACACTGAAGCTTTCTTT.

The chain couples TRBV7-2 to TRBJ2-7; 7 positions agree with TRBD2. The V segment lost 5 bases and the J segment 1 base; nucleotides outside the gene matches: 8. Germline assignment: CDR1 SGHTA and CDR2 FQGNSA. The CDR3 spans 15 residues. The CDR3: CASSTAGVESYEQYF. CDR3 coding DNA: TGTGCCAGCAGCACCGCGGGGGTAGAATCCTACGAGCAGTACTTC.